This T cell receptor beta chain was recovered during a study of response to subunit inactivated influenza vaccine. General study findings and limits: The authors put forward the suggestion that each seasonal influenza vaccination may bring in only a limited number of new T cells.

Germline trimming cut 2 bases from V and 5 bases from J; bases unmatched to any gene: 4. The CDR3 contains 14 residues. Germline CDR1 KGHSH, CDR2 LQKENI. TCRdb independently ran MiXCR on the RT-PCR reads; one entry per CDR3 protein. The repertoire holds around 480,000 distinct CDR3 sequences, with 15% to 20% as singletons. To note about this clonotype: Its specificity is unknown.

This sequence was found in a man between 45 and 75 years old who received an inactivated influenza vaccine. The sample here was CD4+ T cells sorted from PBMCs, taken roughly 24 months after vaccination. The V gene is TRBV18, the J gene TRBJ2-7, with 9 bases fitting TRBD1. CDR3 nucleotides: TGTGCCAGCTCACCAACCGGGACAGGGAACGAGCAGTACTTC. Amino acids: CASSPTGTGNEQYF. Together with reference TRBV18 and TRBJ2-7, the CDR3 gives the full variable domain: NAGVMQNPRHLVRRRGQEARLRCSPMKGHSHVYWYRQLPEEGLKFMVYLQKENIIDESGMPKERFSAEFPKEGPSILRIQQVVRGDSAAYFCASSPTGTGNEQYFGPGTRLTVT.